Listed below are T cell receptor beta chains from one sample, sequenced in a study of blood T cell repertoires in COVID-19. Profiled with immunoSEQ multiplex PCR; TCRdb holds only in-frame clones, not every one. The table shows roughly 200,000 clones, with 89% occurring only once. The sample consisted of PBMCs or T cells enriched from blood (not recorded which). The receptors come from a woman aged 40 to 50 with acute COVID-19. The CDR3 runs from the conserved cysteine through the conserved F or W. A D gene is named only where the DNA matches it firmly. The listing skips clone size in some rows; elsewhere it reads once, few, many or a size class.

CDR3 DNA | CDR3 protein | D gene | V gene | clone size | J gene
TGTGCCAGCAGGACAGGGGGGTTCATAGACACCGGGGAGCTGTTTTTT | CASRTGGFIDTGELFF | TRBD1 | TRBV27 | . | TRBJ2-2
TGTGCCAGCTCACCAACTCAGGGCACTGAAGCTTTCTTT | CASSPTQGTEAFF | . | TRBV18 | . | TRBJ1-1
TGCGCCAGCAGCCAAGCCTGGGAGATTAGCACTGGAAACACCATATATTTT | CASSQAWEISTGNTIYF | . | TRBV4-3 | . | TRBJ1-3
TGCGCCAGCAGCTTGGATCAGGGGATCACTGAAGCTTTCTTT | CASSLDQGITEAFF | . | TRBV5-1 | . | TRBJ1-1
TGTGCCAGCACCGTTACTAGCGGGCATTCCTACAATGAGCAGTTCTTC | CASTVTSGHSYNEQFF | TRBD2 | TRBV28 | . | TRBJ2-1
TGTGCCAGTAAGAAACCGGGACAGGGGGCGAATGAGCAGTTCTTC | CASKKPGQGANEQFF | TRBD1 | TRBV19 | . | TRBJ2-1
TGTGCCAGCAGGGTGACAGGGGTGGAGACCCAGTACTTC | CASRVTGVETQYF | TRBD1 | TRBV12-3/TRBV12-4 | . | TRBJ2-5
TGTGCCAGCTCACCAGTGGGTCCAGGCACCGGGGAGCTGTTTTTT | CASSPVGPGTGELFF | . | TRBV18 | once | TRBJ2-2
TGTGCCAGTAGTGAGGGTGCCTATGGCTACACCTTC | CASSEGAYGYTF | . | TRBV19 | once | TRBJ1-2
TGTGCCAGCAGCTTGCGAGGGCCGCCCTACGAGCAGTACTTC | CASSLRGPPYEQYF | . | TRBV5-5 | . | TRBJ2-7